These T cell receptor beta chains were read from a single sample in a study of blood T cell repertoires in COVID-19. Sequencing was performed with immunoSEQ multiplex PCR; in TCRdb, only in-frame clones are kept and a portion is missing. The sample records some 78,000 clones, about 92% being singletons. The sequenced material came from peripheral blood. These receptors were obtained from a woman aged 45-59 years in a cohort sampled during active COVID-19. Both conserved end residues are part of each CDR3. D genes are given only for firm matches. Rows may omit the clone size; those that give it use once, few, many or a size class.

>once|TRBJ1-2|TRBV15|TRBD1
TGTGCCACCAGCCCGGGACAGGGAGATGGCTACACCTTC
CATSPGQGDGYTF
>-|TRBJ2-5|TRBV5-4|TRBD2
TGTGCCAGCAGCCCGGGGGGGGGTAAAGAGACCCAGTACTTC
CASSPGGGKETQYF
>-|TRBJ1-1|TRBV4-1|TRBD1
TGCGCCAGCAGCCAAGATGGGTCAGGGGGCACTGAAGCTTTCTTT
CASSQDGSGGTEAFF
>-|TRBJ2-6|TRBV6-5|-
TGTGCCAGCAGTTACGGGGGGTCTGGGGCCAACGTCCTGACTTTC
CASSYGGSGANVLTF
>-|TRBJ2-2|TRBV5-1|TRBD2
TGCGCCAGCCAGGGAGACGGACTAGCGGGAATGGGGGAGCTGTTTTTT
CASQGDGLAGMGELFF
>-|TRBJ1-1|TRBV3-1/TRBV3-2|TRBD1
TGTGCCAGCAGCCAAGATCAGGGGGTCACTGAAGCTTTCTTT
CASSQDQGVTEAFF
>-|TRBJ1-6|TRBV6-5|TRBD1
TGTGCCAGCAGGCCCGGGACAGGGTATTCACCCCTCCACTTT
CASRPGTGYSPLHF
>-|TRBJ1-2|TRBV5-4|-
TGTGCCAGCAGCTTTACGACAGATGAAGGCTACACCTTC
CASSFTTDEGYTF
>-|TRBJ2-4|TRBV2|TRBD1
TGTGCCAGCAGTGAAGCGCCTCAGGGGGTTAAAAACATTCAGTACTTC
CASSEAPQGVKNIQYF
>-|TRBJ2-1|TRBV28|-
TGTGCCAGCAGTTTCTTAGCGAGCGATGAGCAGTTCTTC
CASSFLASDEQFF
>-|TRBJ1-1|TRBV24-1|-
TGTGCCACCAGTGATTCGGGGTATACTGAAGCTTTCTTT
CATSDSGYTEAFF
>-|TRBJ2-4|TRBV19|TRBD1
TGTGCCAGTAGTAATGGGAACAGGGGGCAGAACGTTCCCAAAAACATTCAGTACTTC
CASSNGNRGQNVPKNIQYF
>few|TRBJ2-1|TRBV19|TRBD2
TGTGCCAGTATGTTGCGCGGGAGTGCCAATGAGCAGTTCTTC
CASMLRGSANEQFF
>-|TRBJ1-3|TRBV11-2|-
TGTGCCAGCAGCTTAGCAGGGAGGAACACCATATATTTT
CASSLAGRNTIYF
>-|TRBJ1-5|TRBV19|-
TGTGCCAGTAGTCCCCCGAGGCGTAGACGGACTTATAGCAATCAGCCCCAGCATTTT
CASSPPRRRRTYSNQPQHF
>-|TRBJ2-1|TRBV7-3|TRBD2
TGTGCCAGCAGCCCCGGGGGGGGAGATGAGCAGTTCTTC
CASSPGGGDEQFF
>-|TRBJ1-1|TRBV28|-
TGTGCCAGCAGATACCTCGGGCAGGGGCTTAATGAAGCTTTCTTT
CASRYLGQGLNEAFF
>-|TRBJ2-7|TRBV28|TRBD1
TGTGCTTCCAGGGGGACAGGATACGAGCAGTACTTC
CASRGTGYEQYF
>-|TRBJ2-2|TRBV7-8|-
TGTGCCAGCAGTTCGGCGGCGGGTAACACCGGGGAGCTGTTTTTT
CASSSAAGNTGELFF
>-|TRBJ2-2|TRBV30|-
TGTGCCTGGAACACAGGGACGAGTTGGGACACCGGGGAGCTGTTTTTT
CAWNTGTSWDTGELFF
>-|TRBJ2-2|TRBV7-8|-
TGTGCCAGCAGCGGCCGACATTTTGCGCTTGGCACCGGGGAGCTGTTTTTT
CASSGRHFALGTGELFF
>-|TRBJ2-1|TRBV28|TRBD1
TGTGCCAGCAGCCCTGGAACAGGGGGCGCCTTATGGGATGAGCAGTTCTTC
CASSPGTGGALWDEQFF
>-|TRBJ1-2|TRBV29-1|-
TGCAGCGTTGAACAAAACTATGGCTACACCTTC
CSVEQNYGYTF
>-|TRBJ2-5|TRBV7-9|-
TGTGCCAGCAGCTTCGGCCAAGAGACCCAGTACTTC
CASSFGQETQYF
>-|TRBJ1-3|TRBV30|-
TGTGCCTGGAACAAAGGAGCCAACACCATATATTTT
CAWNKGANTIYF
>-|TRBJ1-5|TRBV28|-
-
CASSSSVGIGSGDQPQHF
>-|TRBJ2-7|TRBV7-9|TRBD1
TGTGCCAGCAGCTTGGCGGGACAGGGGGAGAGAGAGCAGTACTTC
CASSLAGQGEREQYF
>-|TRBJ1-2|TRBV19|-
TGTGCCAGTAGTCCCCAGGGGACCTATGGCTACACCTTC
CASSPQGTYGYTF
>-|TRBJ1-1|TRBV5-1|TRBD1
TGCGCCAGCTCGGACAGGGCGGAAGGCACTGAAGCTTTCTTT
CASSDRAEGTEAFF
>-|TRBJ2-1|TRBV4-1|-
TGCGCCAGCAGCCAGGGGGGGCAGGATGAGCAGTTCTTC
CASSQGGQDEQFF
>-|TRBJ2-3|TRBV5-1|TRBD2
TGCGCCAGCAGCTTGGTTGCGGGAGGGGGAGATACGCAGTATTTT
CASSLVAGGGDTQYF
>-|TRBJ2-7|TRBV30|TRBD2
TGTGCCTGGAGTGCCCGGGCACCCCTCGCGGGAGGCTACGAGCAGTACTTC
CAWSARAPLAGGYEQYF
>-|TRBJ2-2|TRBV24-1|TRBD1
TGTGCCACCAGTGACGCGGGGACAGGGCCCACCGGGGAGCTGTTTTTT
CATSDAGTGPTGELFF